Listed below are T cell receptor beta chains from one sample, sequenced in a study of cytomegalovirus exposure and HLA in healthy donors. Generated by immunoSEQ multiplex PCR, the TCRdb table keeps only in-frame clones and is missing some. The sample has more than 150,000 clones; 75% to 85% are singletons. The sample consisted of PBMCs. These receptors were taken from a woman younger than 35 in good health and CMV-seropositive. Both conserved end residues are part of each CDR3. The order of the fields is clone size, V gene, D gene, CDR3 length, J gene, CDR3 DNA, CDR3 protein. A D gene is named only where the DNA matches it firmly. The size of a clone is reported for some rows only, either as once, few or many, or as a class for expanded clones.

clone_size: -; v_call: TRBV12-5; d_call: TRBD2; cdr3_length: 12; j_call: TRBJ2-1; cdr3_nt: TGTGCTAGTGGTAGTCCCTTGGCGGGGGTGTTCTTC; cdr3_aa: CASGSPLAGVFF
clone_size: -; v_call: TRBV6-5; d_call: TRBD1; cdr3_length: 14; j_call: TRBJ1-1; cdr3_nt: TGTGCCAGCAGATTACAGGGGGGGAACACTGAAGCTTTCTTT; cdr3_aa: CASRLQGGNTEAFF
clone_size: -; v_call: TRBV20-1; d_call: -; cdr3_length: 10; j_call: TRBJ1-2; cdr3_nt: TGCAGTGCTAGAAACAAGGGCTACACCTTC; cdr3_aa: CSARNKGYTF
clone_size: -; v_call: TRBV28; d_call: -; cdr3_length: 13; j_call: TRBJ2-4; cdr3_nt: TGTGCCAGCAGGGAGGGGGCCAAAAACATTCAGTACTTC; cdr3_aa: CASREGAKNIQYF
clone_size: once; v_call: TRBV2; d_call: TRBD1; cdr3_length: 15; j_call: TRBJ1-1; cdr3_nt: TGTGCCAGCAGTGAGGGACAGGGGCCTCGCACTGAAGCTTTCTTT; cdr3_aa: CASSEGQGPRTEAFF
clone_size: -; v_call: TRBV5-4; d_call: TRBD2; cdr3_length: 14; j_call: TRBJ2-7; cdr3_nt: TGTGCCAGCAGCAAGGGACTAGGAGACTACGAGCAGTACTTC; cdr3_aa: CASSKGLGDYEQYF
clone_size: -; v_call: TRBV30; d_call: -; cdr3_length: 14; j_call: TRBJ2-2; cdr3_nt: TGTGCCTGGAGTCGGCACCGGAGTACCGGGGAGCTGTTTTTT; cdr3_aa: CAWSRHRSTGELFF
clone_size: -; v_call: TRBV19; d_call: -; cdr3_length: 14; j_call: TRBJ2-1; cdr3_nt: TGTGCCAGTAGTATTGGGTCTCCGGGAAATGAGCAGTTCTTC; cdr3_aa: CASSIGSPGNEQFF
clone_size: few; v_call: TRBV4-1; d_call: -; cdr3_length: 16; j_call: TRBJ2-6; cdr3_nt: TGCGCCAGCAGCCGGCAGGGGATCGGTGGGGCCAACGTCCTGACTTTC; cdr3_aa: CASSRQGIGGANVLTF
clone_size: once; v_call: TRBV7-6; d_call: -; cdr3_length: 12; j_call: TRBJ1-2; cdr3_nt: TGTGCCAGCAGCTTAGTCGGCTATGGCTACACCTTC; cdr3_aa: CASSLVGYGYTF
clone_size: -; v_call: TRBV7-9; d_call: -; cdr3_length: 12; j_call: TRBJ2-3; cdr3_nt: TGTGCCAGCAGCCCGTCGTGGCCCACGCAGTATTTT; cdr3_aa: CASSPSWPTQYF
clone_size: few; v_call: TRBV28; d_call: TRBD1; cdr3_length: 13; j_call: TRBJ2-7; cdr3_nt: TGTGCCAGCAAGGGGACAGGGGCGTACGAGCAGTACTTC; cdr3_aa: CASKGTGAYEQYF
clone_size: -; v_call: TRBV7-9; d_call: -; cdr3_length: 17; j_call: TRBJ1-4; cdr3_nt: TGTGCCAGCAGCTTACTCGGTCTAGGGGCAACTAATGAAAAACTGTTTTTT; cdr3_aa: CASSLLGLGATNEKLFF
clone_size: -; v_call: TRBV4-2; d_call: -; cdr3_length: 14; j_call: TRBJ2-3; cdr3_nt: TGTGCCAGCAACCTAGACAGACTCACAGATACGCAGTATTTT; cdr3_aa: CASNLDRLTDTQYF
clone_size: once; v_call: TRBV2; d_call: -; cdr3_length: 13; j_call: TRBJ2-7; cdr3_nt: TGTGCCAGCAGCCCCTTGGGGGGTAACGAGCAGTACTTC; cdr3_aa: CASSPLGGNEQYF
clone_size: -; v_call: TRBV28; d_call: -; cdr3_length: 12; j_call: TRBJ2-5; cdr3_nt: TGTGCCAGCGTGGGGGGGCCCGAGACCCAGTACTTC; cdr3_aa: CASVGGPETQYF
clone_size: few; v_call: TRBV5-4; d_call: -; cdr3_length: 12; j_call: TRBJ2-2; cdr3_nt: TGTGCCAGCAGCTTCCTTGCCGGGGAGCTGTTTTTT; cdr3_aa: CASSFLAGELFF
clone_size: -; v_call: TRBV6-5; d_call: -; cdr3_length: 13; j_call: TRBJ2-5; cdr3_nt: TGTGCCAGCAAACTAGCAATCGGAGAGACCCAGTACTTC; cdr3_aa: CASKLAIGETQYF
clone_size: -; v_call: TRBV6-1; d_call: -; cdr3_length: 11; j_call: TRBJ2-7; cdr3_nt: TGTGCCAGCAGTGAAGGGAGAGAGCAGTACTTC; cdr3_aa: CASSEGREQYF
clone_size: -; v_call: TRBV7-2; d_call: -; cdr3_length: 17; j_call: TRBJ2-3; cdr3_nt: TGTGCCAGCAGCTCCCCTAGGGGGGGCGCTAGCACAGATACGCAGTATTTT; cdr3_aa: CASSSPRGGASTDTQYF
clone_size: few; v_call: TRBV7-9; d_call: -; cdr3_length: 17; j_call: TRBJ1-1; cdr3_nt: TGTGCCAGCGCCCAGCAGGGGTCCTGGGTGATGAACACTGAAGCTTTCTTT; cdr3_aa: CASAQQGSWVMNTEAFF
clone_size: -; v_call: TRBV19; d_call: -; cdr3_length: 13; j_call: TRBJ2-5; cdr3_nt: TGTGCCAGTACCGATTCTAGTGGAGAGACCCAGTACTTC; cdr3_aa: CASTDSSGETQYF
clone_size: -; v_call: TRBV29-1; d_call: -; cdr3_length: 14; j_call: TRBJ1-2; cdr3_nt: TGCAGCGGGGCGGGGGTCGGGGGTAACTATGGCTACACCTTC; cdr3_aa: CSGAGVGGNYGYTF
clone_size: -; v_call: TRBV5-1; d_call: TRBD1; cdr3_length: 16; j_call: TRBJ1-4; cdr3_nt: TGCGCCAGCAGCCCTGATATGACAGGGGAAGGAGAAAAACTGTTTTTT; cdr3_aa: CASSPDMTGEGEKLFF
clone_size: -; v_call: TRBV7-9; d_call: TRBD2; cdr3_length: 16; j_call: TRBJ2-7; cdr3_nt: TGTGCCAGCAGCCCGCGGACTAGCGGGGAGAGGAGCGAGCAGTACTTC; cdr3_aa: CASSPRTSGERSEQYF
clone_size: -; v_call: TRBV5-1; d_call: -; cdr3_length: 14; j_call: TRBJ1-1; cdr3_nt: TGCGCCAGCAGGGAGGGACCTGGGGCCACTGAAGCTTTCTTT; cdr3_aa: CASREGPGATEAFF
clone_size: -; v_call: TRBV2; d_call: TRBD2; cdr3_length: 15; j_call: TRBJ2-3; cdr3_nt: TGTGCCAGCAGTGAAATCAGCGGGGGGAGGAATACGCAGTATTTT; cdr3_aa: CASSEISGGRNTQYF
clone_size: -; v_call: TRBV5-4; d_call: TRBD2; cdr3_length: 14; j_call: TRBJ2-5; cdr3_nt: TGTGCCAGCAGCTTGGCTAGCGGGGGCGAGACCCAGTACTTC; cdr3_aa: CASSLASGGETQYF
clone_size: few; v_call: TRBV7-6; d_call: -; cdr3_length: 12; j_call: TRBJ2-3; cdr3_nt: TGTGCCAGCAGCCCCGGTGTTGATACGCAGTATTTT; cdr3_aa: CASSPGVDTQYF
clone_size: -; v_call: TRBV5-1; d_call: -; cdr3_length: 13; j_call: TRBJ2-1; cdr3_nt: TGCGCCAGCAGCTTAGTCGCTGGCACTGAGCAGTTCTTC; cdr3_aa: CASSLVAGTEQFF
clone_size: -; v_call: TRBV27; d_call: -; cdr3_length: 15; j_call: TRBJ1-6; cdr3_nt: TGTGCCAGTAGACCCATCGGGGAAGGCAATTCACCCCTCCACTTT; cdr3_aa: CASRPIGEGNSPLHF
clone_size: -; v_call: TRBV7-6; d_call: TRBD1; cdr3_length: 15; j_call: TRBJ1-5; cdr3_nt: TGTGCCAGCAGCCCAGGACAGGGATTCAATCAGCCCCAGCATTTT; cdr3_aa: CASSPGQGFNQPQHF
clone_size: -; v_call: TRBV19; d_call: TRBD2; cdr3_length: 17; j_call: TRBJ2-2; cdr3_nt: TGTGCCAGTAGTTTTAAGCGGGGGGGTGTCTCGAGCGGGGAGCTGTTTTTT; cdr3_aa: CASSFKRGGVSSGELFF
clone_size: -; v_call: TRBV19; d_call: -; cdr3_length: 13; j_call: TRBJ2-5; cdr3_nt: TGTGCCAGTAGTCACAGAGTCCAAGAGACCCAGTACTTC; cdr3_aa: CASSHRVQETQYF
clone_size: -; v_call: TRBV10-3; d_call: -; cdr3_length: 13; j_call: TRBJ1-1; cdr3_nt: TGTGCCACGGCCGGACAATTGAACACTGAAGCTTTCTTT; cdr3_aa: CATAGQLNTEAFF
clone_size: -; v_call: TRBV12-5; d_call: TRBD2; cdr3_length: 13; j_call: TRBJ2-3; cdr3_nt: TGTGCTAGTGGTCGGGAGGGCCCAGATACGCAGTATTTT; cdr3_aa: CASGREGPDTQYF
clone_size: -; v_call: TRBV2; d_call: TRBD1; cdr3_length: 13; j_call: TRBJ2-7; cdr3_nt: TGTGCCAGCAGGGGACAGGCCTCGGGTCGGCAGTACTTC; cdr3_aa: CASRGQASGRQYF
clone_size: -; v_call: TRBV27; d_call: TRBD1; cdr3_length: 14; j_call: TRBJ1-1; cdr3_nt: TGTGCCAGCAGTTTTAAGGGGACAGGGAATGAAGCTTTCTTT; cdr3_aa: CASSFKGTGNEAFF
clone_size: few; v_call: TRBV30; d_call: TRBD1; cdr3_length: 16; j_call: TRBJ1-2; cdr3_nt: TGTGCCTATACCGCCGGGACAGGGGGCCGAAACTATGGCTACACCTTC; cdr3_aa: CAYTAGTGGRNYGYTF
clone_size: -; v_call: TRBV9; d_call: -; cdr3_length: 15; j_call: TRBJ1-1; cdr3_nt: TGTGCCAGCAGCGATCCCAGGAGGGAACGTAGTGTGAATTTCTTT; cdr3_aa: CASSDPRRERSVNFF
clone_size: -; v_call: TRBV12-1; d_call: -; cdr3_length: 14; j_call: TRBJ2-2; cdr3_nt: TGTGCCAGCAGCTGCGGACAGGGCGGCGGGGAGCTGTTTTTT; cdr3_aa: CASSCGQGGGELFF
clone_size: -; v_call: TRBV6-7; d_call: -; cdr3_length: 16; j_call: TRBJ2-2; cdr3_nt: TGTGCCAGCAGTTCCCGGACACCAGGTAGGCCCGGGGAGCTGTTTTTT; cdr3_aa: CASSSRTPGRPGELFF
clone_size: -; v_call: TRBV9; d_call: TRBD2; cdr3_length: 15; j_call: TRBJ2-5; cdr3_nt: TGTGCCAGCAGCGCGGGACTAGCGGGGGAAGAGACCCAGTACTTC; cdr3_aa: CASSAGLAGEETQYF
clone_size: -; v_call: TRBV19; d_call: -; cdr3_length: 16; j_call: TRBJ2-5; cdr3_nt: TGTGCCAGTAGTCAGATCCTAGGACATCCACAAGAGACCCAGTACTTC; cdr3_aa: CASSQILGHPQETQYF
clone_size: -; v_call: TRBV2; d_call: -; cdr3_length: 16; j_call: TRBJ1-3; cdr3_nt: TGTGCCAGCAGTGAAACAGCGGTAAGCTCTGGAAACACCATATATTTT; cdr3_aa: CASSETAVSSGNTIYF
clone_size: -; v_call: TRBV4-1; d_call: TRBD2; cdr3_length: 14; j_call: TRBJ2-3; cdr3_nt: TGCGCCAGCAGCCAAAGCGGGGGCACAGATACGCAGTATTTT; cdr3_aa: CASSQSGGTDTQYF
clone_size: -; v_call: TRBV9; d_call: -; cdr3_length: 16; j_call: TRBJ1-1; cdr3_nt: TGTGCCAGCAGCGTATCCGGCCAAGGAGGGGAAGGTGAAGCTTTCTTT; cdr3_aa: CASSVSGQGGEGEAFF
clone_size: -; v_call: TRBV9; d_call: TRBD2; cdr3_length: 16; j_call: TRBJ2-5; cdr3_nt: TGTGCCAGCAGCGAGGGCCCGGGACTAGAGGGGGAGACCCAGTACTTC; cdr3_aa: CASSEGPGLEGETQYF
clone_size: few; v_call: TRBV7-9; d_call: -; cdr3_length: 13; j_call: TRBJ1-4; cdr3_nt: TGTGCCAGCAGCTTAGTTCGGGGAGAAAAACTGTTTTTT; cdr3_aa: CASSLVRGEKLFF
clone_size: -; v_call: TRBV7-9; d_call: -; cdr3_length: 15; j_call: TRBJ1-1; cdr3_nt: TGTGCCAGCAGCTCCTCTTATTTACGGCGGCACGAGGCTTTCTTT; cdr3_aa: CASSSSYLRRHEAFF
clone_size: -; v_call: TRBV15; d_call: -; cdr3_length: 19; j_call: TRBJ2-2; cdr3_nt: TGTGCCACCAGCAGACCTTTAACCGGGGGTCCTTTAAACACCGGGGAGCTGTTTTTT; cdr3_aa: CATSRPLTGGPLNTGELFF
clone_size: few; v_call: TRBV11-2; d_call: TRBD1; cdr3_length: 16; j_call: TRBJ2-7; cdr3_nt: TGTGCCAGCAGGCCCGTGGGACAGGGCGAAAACTACGAGCAGTACTTC; cdr3_aa: CASRPVGQGENYEQYF
clone_size: once; v_call: TRBV5-4; d_call: -; cdr3_length: 14; j_call: TRBJ2-5; cdr3_nt: TGTGCCAGCAGCTTGGGTGGCTTGCAAGAGACCCAGTACTTC; cdr3_aa: CASSLGGLQETQYF
clone_size: -; v_call: TRBV6-6; d_call: TRBD2; cdr3_length: 15; j_call: TRBJ2-1; cdr3_nt: TGTGCCAGCAGTTACCTAGCGGGGGGGCGCAATGAGCAGTTCTTC; cdr3_aa: CASSYLAGGRNEQFF